The next 22 T cell receptor beta chains were all read from a single sample in a study of cytomegalovirus exposure and HLA in healthy donors. A multiplex PCR was run with 60 Vbeta primers and 13 Jbeta primers. The method was immunoSEQ multiplex PCR; TCRdb's version includes in-frame clones alone and lacks a portion of them. Of about 180,000 clones listed, 75% are singletons. Material for sequencing was PBMCs. These receptors were taken from a female donor in good health and CMV-seronegative.

The V gene is TRBV9, the J gene TRBJ2-1; D gene unclear. The CDR3 spans 15 residues. V dropped 0 bases and J dropped 1 base, with 8 bases sitting between them. Germline loops: CDR1 SGDLS, CDR2 YYNGEE. In nucleotides, the CDR3 is TGTGCCAGCAGCGTAGCGGCGGCATCCTACAATGAGCAGTTCTTC. Amino acids: CASSVAAASYNEQFF.

V usage is TRBV14 and J usage is TRBJ2-7; 9 bases line up with TRBD1. The CDR3 runs 17 residues. V lost 1 base, J lost 7 bases, and 14 bases stayed unmatched. The germline CDR1 and CDR2 sequences are SGHDN and FVKESK. The CDR3, as DNA: TGTGCCAGCAGCCAAGTCCCTGCCCGGGGACAGGGTGGGGAGCAGTACTTC. Protein: CASSQVPARGQGGEQYF.

V is TRBV5-1 and J is TRBJ1-1; D gene uncertain. Trimming took off 0 bases at V and 2 bases at J, with 5 bases between the two ends. Germline V CDR1 and CDR2: SGHRS, YFSETQ. CDR3 length: 13 amino acids. The CDR3 nucleotides read TGCGCCAGCAGCTTGGGGAGTAACACTGAAGCTTTCTTT. This sequence encodes CASSLGSNTEAFF.

This chain connects TRBV11-3 to TRBJ2-5; D remains unclear. The J call may be incorrect, as the DNA end agrees better with TRBJ2-7. This CDR3 spans 15 amino acids. Germline assignment: CDR1 SGHNT and CDR2 YENEEA. The CDR3 DNA reads as TGTGCCAGCAGCTTGGGCTCTCCCGACCTCTACGAGCAGTACTTC. Translation: CASSLGSPDLYEQYF.

The rearrangement links TRBV2 to TRBJ2-7; D is possibly TRBD1 (6 bases). CDR3 length: 15 amino acids. V was pared by 4 bases and J by 4 bases, with 17 bases between. CDR1 is SNHLY and CDR2 is FYNNEI in the germline V gene. DNA of the CDR3: TGTGCCAGCAGTGCTCAAGGCAGGGGTCCTTACGAGCAGTACTTC. It specifies CASSAQGRGPYEQYF.

The chain employs TRBV7-2 and TRBJ2-7; D not certain. The germline V gene has CDR1 SGHTA and CDR2 FQGNSA. Between the trimmed V and J ends, which lost 0 bases and 6 bases, there was a span of 12 bases. This CDR3 spans 14 amino acids. The CDR3 sequence is CASSLAGLNGEQYF. The CDR3 DNA follows: TGTGCCAGCAGCTTAGCGGGCCTTAATGGCGAGCAGTACTTC.

V is TRBV5-5 and J is TRBJ1-1; D is ambiguous. Per germline, CDR1 SGHKS and CDR2 YYEKEE (reference sequence). CDR3 length equals 19 residues. V lost 0 bases, J lost 0 bases, and 21 bases lay in between. CDR3 sequence reads: CASSLAWAAPSPMNTEAFF. DNA of the CDR3: TGTGCCAGCAGCTTGGCCTGGGCGGCCCCTAGCCCGATGAACACTGAAGCTTTCTTT.

Only one count was recorded for this clone. The chain is built from TRBV7-8 and TRBJ2-3; 13 bases line up with TRBD2. Germline CDR1 and CDR2: SGHVS and FQNEAQ. With 2 bases clipped from V and 3 bases from J, the junction kept 5 bases outside the gene matches. The CDR3 covers 17 residues. The CDR3 nucleotides read TGTGCCAGCAGCTTACGGACTAGCGGGAGAGGGACAGATACGCAGTATTTT. Amino acid sequence: CASSLRTSGRGTDTQYF.

The chain recombines TRBV18 with TRBJ2-1; perhaps TRBD2 as D (6 bases). The V end lost 1 base, the J end lost 7 bases, and 11 bases lay between the germline ends. The CDR3 covers 14 residues. Germline V CDR1 and CDR2: KGHSH, LQKENI. The CDR3 loop is CASSPLEGRNEQFF. The CDR3 nucleotides read TGTGCCAGCTCACCACTCGAGGGGAGGAATGAGCAGTTCTTC.

CDR3: CASSPRGNTDTQYF. The CDR3 DNA reads as TGCGCCAGCAGCCCCCGGGGTAACACAGATACGCAGTATTTT. J is TRBJ2-3 and V is TRBV4-1, with D perhaps matching TRBD2 (5 bases). V was pared by 4 bases and J by 2 bases, with 10 bases between. CDR1 MGHRA and CDR2 YSYEKL come from the germline V gene. The CDR3 loop spans 14 amino acids.

The chain carries TRBV7-2 and TRBJ1-1; D perhaps matches TRBD1 (5 bases). The CDR3 covers 15 residues. Germline CDR1 is SGHTA and CDR2 is FQGNSA. V was cut by 2 bases and J by 6 bases, with 16 bases left in between. In nucleotides, the CDR3 is TGTGCCAGCAGCTTAATGGGACTTAGAACCCCTGAAGCTTTCTTT. It encodes CASSLMGLRTPEAFF.

This rearrangement joins TRBV28 to TRBJ1-4; a possible D gene is TRBD1 (5 bases). The CDR3 loop spans 15 amino acids. The germline gives CDR1 MDHEN, CDR2 SYDVKM. Trimming pared 4 bases from V and 7 bases from J, leaving 16 bases between. CDR3 sequence (DNA): TGTGCCAGCAGTTACGGGGGAAGCGGATCTGAAAAACTGTTTTTT. Translation gives CASSYGGSGSEKLFF.

V and J are TRBV18 and TRBJ1-1; D perhaps matches TRBD1 (6 bases). Germline V lookup: CDR1 KGHSH, CDR2 LQKENI. The CDR3 length is 14 residues. V shed 4 bases and J shed 1 base, with 10 bases lying between them. The DNA for the CDR3 is TGTGCCAGCTCACAACAGGGCCAGAACACTGAAGCTTTCTTT. Its protein product is CASSQQGQNTEAFF.

The rearrangement uses TRBV19 and TRBJ2-1; 7 nucleotides match TRBD1. V was clipped by 5 bases and J by 7 bases; unmatched bases: 17. The V gene's germline CDR1 is LNHDA and CDR2 SQIVND (reference sequence). The CDR3 has 17 amino acids. CDR3 sequence (DNA): TGTGCCAGTAGTTGGGTGTTTGTGGACAGGTCGGGGAATGAGCAGTTCTTC. This translates into CASSWVFVDRSGNEQFF.

About this clone: This same CDR3 is encoded by further DNA sequences in the sample. The V gene is TRBV7-2, the J gene TRBJ1-1, with D uncertain. CDR1 and CDR2 (germline): SGHTA, FQGNSA. The CDR3 extends over 13 amino acids. V dropped 5 bases and J dropped 0 bases, with 7 bases sitting between them. The CDR3 sequence is CASSPGMNTEAFF. The CDR3 bases are TGTGCCAGCAGCCCAGGTATGAACACTGAAGCTTTCTTT.

The V gene is TRBV18, the J gene TRBJ2-3; TRBD1 is a possible D gene (5 bases). V gave up 3 bases and J gave up 2 bases, with 15 bases separating them. This CDR3 is 16 amino acids long. The germline V gene encodes CDR1 KGHSH and CDR2 LQKENI. The CDR3, as DNA: TGTGCCAGCTCACCCGGACCAGGGCCCTCCACAGATACGCAGTATTTT. Its translation: CASSPGPGPSTDTQYF.

This clone was counted between two and nine times. The chain has TRBV28 and TRBJ2-1, with TRBD2 matching over 8 bases. V lost 5 bases and J lost 4; bases outside the gene matches: 10. The CDR3 consists of 16 residues. The germline V gene has CDR1 MDHEN and CDR2 SYDVKM. The CDR3 region has the DNA TGTGCCAGCAGTCCCCTGAGTTTAGCGGGGTACAATGAGCAGTTCTTC. It is translated as CASSPLSLAGYNEQFF.

This chain links TRBV27 with TRBJ1-1; no reliable D call. Germline V lookup: CDR1 MNHEY, CDR2 SMNVEV (reference sequence). V lost 8 bases and J lost 1, with 8 bases in between. CDR3 size: 12 residues. CDR3 residues: CASRQENTEAFF. CDR3 sequence (DNA): TGTGCCAGCCGGCAGGAGAACACTGAAGCTTTCTTT.

V is TRBV6-5 and J is TRBJ1-2; 8 nucleotides line up with TRBD1. The V gene end was trimmed by 4 bases and the J gene end by 4 bases; junction bases not matched to a gene: 8. Germline assignment: CDR1 MNHEY and CDR2 SVGAGI. The CDR3 consists of 15 residues. Here the CDR3 DNA reads TGTGCCAGCAGTTCCCCCGGACAGGGTGGCTATGGCTACACCTTC. Its translation: CASSSPGQGGYGYTF.

The genes are TRBV25-1 and TRBJ2-1, with D hard to call. The CDR3 has 15 amino acids. V was cut by 0 bases and J by 5 bases, with 11 bases left in between. CDR1 is MGHDK, CDR2 SYGVNS, per germline. The CDR3 DNA sequence: TGTGCCAGCAGTGAATATATGGGTCGGGACAATGAGCAGTTCTTC. Its translation is CASSEYMGRDNEQFF.

CDR3 residues: CAISETDNSPLHF. CDR3 coding DNA: TGTGCCATCAGTGAGACAGATAATTCACCCCTCCACTTT. This rearrangement joins TRBV10-3 to TRBJ1-6, with D unresolved. Trimming left V 2 bases short and J 5 bases short, with 4 bases between. Germline CDR1 ENHRY, CDR2 SYGVKD. There are 13 residues in the CDR3.

The J gene is TRBJ2-2, the V gene TRBV7-6, with 7 bases matching TRBD1. The CDR3 runs to 15 residues. Germline trimming cut 3 bases from V and 1 base from J; bases unmatched to any gene: 2. Germline CDR1 reads SGHVS; CDR2 reads FNYEAQ. CDR3 nucleotide sequence: TGTGCCAGCAGCTTGACAGGGTGGAACACCGGGGAGCTGTTTTTT. It translates to CASSLTGWNTGELFF.